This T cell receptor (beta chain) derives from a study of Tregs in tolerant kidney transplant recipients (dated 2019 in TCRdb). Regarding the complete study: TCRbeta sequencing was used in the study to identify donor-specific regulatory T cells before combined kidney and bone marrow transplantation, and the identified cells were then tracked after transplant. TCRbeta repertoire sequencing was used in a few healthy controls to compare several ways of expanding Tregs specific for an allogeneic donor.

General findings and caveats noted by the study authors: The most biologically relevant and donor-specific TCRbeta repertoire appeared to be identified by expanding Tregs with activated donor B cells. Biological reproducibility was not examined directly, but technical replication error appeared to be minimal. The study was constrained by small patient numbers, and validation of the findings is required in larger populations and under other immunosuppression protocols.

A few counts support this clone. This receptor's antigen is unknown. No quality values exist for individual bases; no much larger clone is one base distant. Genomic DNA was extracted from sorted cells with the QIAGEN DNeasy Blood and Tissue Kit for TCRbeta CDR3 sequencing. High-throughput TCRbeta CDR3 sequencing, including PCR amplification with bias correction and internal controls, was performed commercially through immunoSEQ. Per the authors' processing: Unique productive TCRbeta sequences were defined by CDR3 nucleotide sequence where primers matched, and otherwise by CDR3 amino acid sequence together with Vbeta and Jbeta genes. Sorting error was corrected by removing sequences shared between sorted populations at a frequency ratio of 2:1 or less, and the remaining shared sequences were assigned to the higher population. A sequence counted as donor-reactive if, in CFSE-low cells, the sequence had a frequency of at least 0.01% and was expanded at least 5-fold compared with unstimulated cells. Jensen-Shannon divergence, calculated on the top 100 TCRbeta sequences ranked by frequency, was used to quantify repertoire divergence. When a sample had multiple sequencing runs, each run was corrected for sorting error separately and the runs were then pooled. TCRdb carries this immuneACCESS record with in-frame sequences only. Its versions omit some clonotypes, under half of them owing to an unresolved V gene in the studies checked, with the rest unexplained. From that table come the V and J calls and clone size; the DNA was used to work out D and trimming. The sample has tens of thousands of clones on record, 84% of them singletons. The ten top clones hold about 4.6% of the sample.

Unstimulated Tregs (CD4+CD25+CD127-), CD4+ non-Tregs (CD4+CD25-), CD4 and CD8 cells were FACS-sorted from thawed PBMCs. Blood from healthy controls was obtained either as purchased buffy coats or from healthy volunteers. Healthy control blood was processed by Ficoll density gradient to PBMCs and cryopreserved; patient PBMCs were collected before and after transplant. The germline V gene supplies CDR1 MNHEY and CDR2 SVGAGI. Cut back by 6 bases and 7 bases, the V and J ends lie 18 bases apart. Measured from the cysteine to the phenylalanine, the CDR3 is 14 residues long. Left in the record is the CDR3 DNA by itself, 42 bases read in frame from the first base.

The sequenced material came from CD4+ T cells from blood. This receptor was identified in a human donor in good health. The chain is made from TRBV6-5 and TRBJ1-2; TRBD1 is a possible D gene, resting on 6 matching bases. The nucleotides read TGTGCCAGCAGACCCTTCGACAGGTCCCCTGGCTACACCTTC. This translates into CASRPFDRSPGYTF.